This section outlines one T cell receptor (beta chain) sequence together with its context. The repertoire was sequenced with immunoSEQ multiplex PCR; TCRdb's copy has only in-frame clones and lacks some. The sample records 100,000 or so clones, approximately 92% being singletons. Germline V gene lookup returns CDR1 LNHDA and CDR2 SQIVND (reference sequence). The ends were cut back, 0 bases at V and 10 bases at J, with 12 bases in the middle. This CDR3 region has 14 residues. These data are taken from a study of T cell changes during pregnancy in multiple sclerosis. The chain uses TRBV19 and TRBJ1-4; D is unclear. This clonotype was sampled from a female donor with multiple sclerosis, enrolled in a pregnancy study. The specimen comprised peripheral blood, sampled in the first trimester of pregnancy. Here the CDR3 DNA reads TGTGCCAGTAGTATAGATCGGTGGAGCGCAAAACTGTTTTTT. It translates to CASSIDRWSAKLFF.